This T cell receptor (beta chain) was observed in a study of OX40 agonist ivuxolimab in advanced cancers. Regarding the study as a whole: No antigen was identified for the clonally expanded peripheral T cells. CD8+ T cells (on average) carried more expanded clones than CD4+ T cells.

Comments on this clone: Antigen: not known.

CDR1 is MGHDK, CDR2 SYGVNS, per germline. This CDR3 contains 16 residues. V shed 4 bases and J 3 bases; nucleotides not matched to a gene: 7. This table comes from immunoSEQ multiplex PCR, and its TCRdb copy is limited to in-frame clones, with some not included. This repertoire shows tens of thousands of clones, more than 80% found once; its top ten account for approximately 14%. The source material was CD4+ or CD8+ T cells sorted from blood, sampled in a trial of the OX40 agonist ivuxolimab. The chain couples TRBV25-1 to TRBJ2-1; the match to TRBD1 covers 9 bases. This clonotype originated in an adult with an advanced solid tumor such as melanoma, head and neck, liver or kidney cancer. The CDR3 reads CASSVWGGQGYNEQFF. CDR3 nucleotide sequence: TGTGCCAGCAGTGTCTGGGGGGGACAGGGCTACAATGAGCAGTTCTTC.